The sample holds one count of the clone carrying this TCR beta chain. This entry comes from a study of blood T cell repertoires in COVID-19. Germline-derived CDR1 and CDR2 are MNHEY and SVGEGT. Trimming pared 5 bases from V and 3 bases from J, leaving 13 bases between. There are 14 residues in the CDR3. Libraries were prepared by immunoSEQ multiplex PCR; TCRdb keeps only in-frame clonotypes and omits some of them. The sample consists of 200,000 to 250,000 clones, around 80% of them appearing once. The genes are TRBV6-2 or TRBV6-3 and TRBJ1-1; the D is unclear. This receptor was taken from a man aged 35 to 55 who had recovered from COVID-19. The sample consisted of PBMCs or T cells enriched from blood (not recorded which). CDR3 loop: CASSILERDTEAFF. CDR3 in DNA: TGTGCCAGCAGTATCCTTGAGAGGGACACTGAAGCTTTCTTT.